The 28 T cell receptor beta chains below come from one sample, sequenced in a study of beta chain features in type 1 diabetes. Expressed TCRB transcripts got sequenced, as all isolated RNA was reverse transcribed. Using immunoSEQ multiplex PCR, the repertoire was profiled, and TCRdb retains in-frame clones only, with some absent. The table lists hundreds of thousands of clones, 6.5% to 10% of them singletons. The specimen sequenced was central memory CD4+ T cells from blood. The receptors derive from a woman between 18 and 30 years old in good health.

V is TRBV4-2 and J is TRBJ2-2, with 14 bases fitting TRBD2. After removal of 3 bases from V and 0 bases from J, the junction contained 6 bases not matched to a gene. Germline CDR1 reads LGHNA; CDR2 reads YNFKEQ. The CDR3 has 19 residues. As DNA, the CDR3 is TGTGCCAGCAGCCACCCGGGACTAGCGGGAGTCGCGAACACCGGGGAGCTGTTTTTT. As protein: CASSHPGLAGVANTGELFF.

The V gene is TRBV4-3, the J gene TRBJ2-7, with 7 bases that match TRBD2. Germline trimming cut 1 base from V and 0 bases from J; bases unmatched to any gene: 6. Germline V CDR1 and CDR2: LGHNA, YSLEER. This CDR3 is 16 amino acids long. CDR3 sequence: CASSQAAGVLSYEQYF. CDR3 bases: TGCGCCAGCAGCCAAGCCGCGGGGGTACTCTCCTACGAGCAGTACTTC.

This clone was seen only a few times. This chain joins TRBV5-1 and TRBJ2-2; D gene ambiguous. CDR1 and CDR2 from the germline V gene are SGHRS and YFSETQ. The CDR3 has 13 residues. V dropped 2 bases and J dropped 5 bases, with 7 bases sitting between them. CDR3 coding DNA: TGCGCCAGCAGCTTTAGAGAAACCGGGGAGCTGTTTTTT. Encoded protein: CASSFRETGELFF.

In this sample, this clone turned up many times. The J gene is TRBJ2-7, the V gene TRBV5-6; 8 positions agree with TRBD1. The CDR3 runs 13 residues. V gave up 5 bases and J gave up 3 bases; unmatched junction bases: 4. Germline CDR1 reads SGHDT; CDR2 reads YYEEEE. The CDR3: CASSPTGGYEQYF. CDR3 bases: TGTGCCAGCAGTCCTACAGGGGGCTACGAGCAGTACTTC.

The table lists this clone with many counts. The chain combines TRBV19 with TRBJ2-1; no reliable D call. The CDR3 is made up of 11 amino acids. CDR1 and CDR2 from the germline V gene are LNHDA and SQIVND (reference sequence). Trimming pared 10 bases from V and 0 bases from J, leaving 4 bases between. The CDR3 protein is CATSSYNEQFF. In DNA form, the CDR3 reads TGTGCCACAAGCTCCTACAATGAGCAGTTCTTC.

The chain has TRBV6-1 and TRBJ2-3, with D possibly being TRBD2 (6 bases). Germline CDR1 and CDR2: MNHNS and SASEGT. The CDR3 runs 15 residues. The V end was cut by 4 bases, the J end by 2 bases, with 13 bases between. DNA for the CDR3: TGTGCCAGCAGTGGTAGCGGCAGATCCACAGATACGCAGTATTTT. Protein product: CASSGSGRSTDTQYF.

Only a few counts were recorded for this clone. V usage is TRBV7-2 and J usage is TRBJ2-3; 8 nucleotides match TRBD2. Trimming took 4 bases from V and 2 from J; bases not matched to a gene: 5. The germline V gene encodes CDR1 SGHTA and CDR2 FQGNSA. CDR3 length: 15 amino acids. The CDR3 DNA reads as TGTGCCAGCAGCTGGAGTAGCGGGAACACAGATACGCAGTATTTT. Amino acid sequence: CASSWSSGNTDTQYF.

This clone came up a few times. The gene calls are TRBV5-1 and TRBJ2-1, with 7 bases aligning to TRBD2. CDR1 is SGHRS, CDR2 YFSETQ, per germline. CDR3 length equals 16 residues. J lost 7 bases, V lost 3 bases, and 13 bases had no gene match. DNA of the CDR3: TGCGCCAGCAGCTACCTCCGGGGGTCGGGGGGAAATGAGCAGTTCTTC. It yields the protein CASSYLRGSGGNEQFF.

V is TRBV6-5 and J is TRBJ2-1; possibly TRBD2 for D (6 bases). CDR1 is MNHEY, CDR2 SVGAGI, per germline. There are 13 residues in the CDR3. V was clipped by 7 bases and J by 7 bases, with 14 bases between them. The CDR3 bases are TGTGCCAGCAACCTACATCGGGGGAATGAGCAGTTCTTC. Translation: CASNLHRGNEQFF.

The chain carries TRBV2 and TRBJ2-7; TRBD1 matches 8 bases. The trim removed 7 bases at V and 5 bases at J, leaving 13 bases unmatched. CDR3 length: 15 amino acids. In germline, CDR1 is SNHLY, CDR2 FYNNEI. The CDR3 sequence: CASIRRDRPVDEQYF. As DNA, the CDR3 is TGTGCCAGCATCCGGCGGGACAGGCCGGTCGACGAGCAGTACTTC.

This clone was detected many times. The DNA of the CDR3 is TGTGCCAGCAGGGGGACAGGAGACAAGGCCCAGCATTTT. It codes for CASRGTGDKAQHF. This rearrangement joins TRBV5-8 to TRBJ1-5, with TRBD1 matching 8 bases. V was pared by 5 bases and J by 11 bases, with 9 bases of the junction left unmatched. CDR1 is SGHTS and CDR2 is YDEGEE in the germline V gene. The CDR3 totals 13 residues.

V gene TRBV28 combines with J gene TRBJ1-2; TRBD1 is a possible D gene (5 bases). V lost 5 bases and J 3 bases, leaving 13 bases between the germline ends. CDR3 length: 14 residues. Germline CDR1 is MDHEN and CDR2 is SYDVKM. The CDR3 DNA reads TGTGCCAGCAGTGTCGGGACGGAATACTATGGCTACACCTTC. This gives the protein CASSVGTEYYGYTF.

The table lists this clone with a few counts. This chain uses TRBV5-6 with TRBJ2-5, with 7 bases aligning to TRBD1. The CDR3 is 17 amino acids. Looked up from germline, CDR1 is SGHDT and CDR2 is YYEEEE. V lost 0 bases, J lost 0 bases, and 8 bases stayed unmatched. DNA for the CDR3: TGTGCCAGCAGCTTGGTACAGGGGATAGGGTACCAAGAGACCCAGTACTTC. This translates into CASSLVQGIGYQETQYF.

This clone was found a few times. The chain carries TRBV28 and TRBJ1-2; no reliable D call. The CDR3 runs 14 residues. Trimming pared 5 bases from V and 0 bases from J, leaving 10 bases between. The germline V gene encodes CDR1 MDHEN and CDR2 SYDVKM. The DNA of the CDR3 is TGTGCCAGCAGTACCGGGCAGTCTAACTATGGCTACACCTTC. It codes for CASSTGQSNYGYTF.

This clone was observed a handful of times. The V gene is TRBV7-3, the J gene TRBJ2-1; D remains ambiguous. The CDR3 covers 14 residues. V was cut by 5 bases and J by 6 bases, with 14 bases left in between. Germline values: CDR1 SGHTA, CDR2 FQGTGA. In nucleotides, the CDR3 is TGTGCCAGCAGCCCCTCGGGTAGTACCAATGAGCAGTTCTTC. It encodes CASSPSGSTNEQFF.

This clone was counted a few times. The chain couples TRBV18 to TRBJ2-5, with unresolved D. Trimming cost V 4 bases and J 5 bases, with 11 bases left between them. The length of the CDR3 is 13 residues. Germline V lookup: CDR1 KGHSH, CDR2 LQKENI. The CDR3 reads CASSQGFEETQYF. CDR3 nucleotide sequence: TGTGCCAGCTCACAGGGTTTTGAGGAGACCCAGTACTTC.

The CDR3 region is CASSPADREETQYF. DNA of the CDR3: TGTGCCAGCTCACCCGCGGACAGGGAAGAGACCCAGTACTTC. The rearrangement joins TRBV18 to TRBJ2-5, with TRBD1 identical over 8 bases. Germline loops: CDR1 KGHSH, CDR2 LQKENI. V was clipped by 3 bases and J by 3 bases; unmatched bases: 3. The CDR3 has 14 residues. The full variable domain, in which reference TRBV18 and TRBJ2-5 provide the parts outside the CDR3, is NAGVMQNPRHLVRRRGQEARLRCSPMKGHSHVYWYRQLPEEGLKFMVYLQKENIIDESGMPKERFSAEFPKEGPSILRIQQVVRGDSAAYFCASSPADREETQYFGPGTRLLVL.

The chain combines TRBV6-5 with TRBJ1-2; D not resolved. The CDR3 is made up of 14 amino acids. Looked up from germline, CDR1 is MNHEY and CDR2 is SVGAGI. Trimming cost V 2 bases and J 8 bases, with 15 bases left between them. The CDR3 reads CASSYRPTMGGYTF. DNA for the CDR3: TGTGCCAGCAGTTACCGACCCACAATGGGGGGCTACACCTTC.

This clone showed up just a few times. This chain connects TRBV28 to TRBJ2-7; D is perhaps TRBD1 (6 bases). Germline-derived CDR1 and CDR2 are MDHEN and SYDVKM. There are 13 residues in the CDR3. V lost 2 bases and J 3 bases, leaving 8 bases between the germline ends. CDR3 bases: TGTGCCAGCAGTTTAGCACAGGGCTACGAGCAGTACTTC. Its protein product is CASSLAQGYEQYF. Looking up the rest from reference TRBV28 and TRBJ2-7 gives the full variable domain: DVKVTQSSRYLVKRTGEKVFLECVQDMDHENMFWYRQDPGLGLRLIYFSYDVKMKEKGDIPEGYSVSREKKERFSLILESASTNQTSMYLCASSLAQGYEQYFGPGTRLTVT.

This rearrangement joins TRBV7-3 to TRBJ2-2; the D gene is possibly TRBD2 (6 bases). CDR3 length: 15 residues. The germline CDR1 and CDR2 sequences are SGHTA and FQGTGA. Deletions cut 5 bases from V and 1 base from J, with 11 bases between. The DNA for the CDR3 is TGTGCCAGCAGCCCCAGCGGGCGGAACACCGGGGAGCTGTTTTTT. This sequence encodes CASSPSGRNTGELFF.

This clone came up a few times. This sequence joins TRBV23-1 and TRBJ2-2; D not resolved. TRBV23-1 is sorted into the ORF group, with uncertain function. This CDR3 comprises 16 residues. V lost 0 bases and J 6 bases, leaving 14 bases between the germline ends. The CDR3 loop is CASSQSESQDPGELFF. The CDR3 DNA is TGCGCCAGCAGTCAATCGGAGAGTCAGGACCCCGGGGAGCTGTTTTTT.

The rearrangement joins TRBV10-3 to TRBJ2-2; perhaps TRBD1 as D (5 bases). V was cut by 3 bases and J by 0 bases, with 14 bases left in between. The CDR3 consists of 17 residues. Looked up from germline, CDR1 is ENHRY and CDR2 is SYGVKD. The CDR3 nucleotides are TGTGCCATCAGTGAAAGTCGTCTGACAGCGAACACCGGGGAGCTGTTTTTT. This encodes CAISESRLTANTGELFF.

The V call is TRBV7-2, the J call TRBJ2-5; the match to TRBD2 covers 13 bases. Gene TRBJ2-7 matches the end of the DNA better, so the J call may be wrong. The germline V gene encodes CDR1 SGHTA and CDR2 FQGNSA. This CDR3 is 16 amino acids long. The DNA for the CDR3 is TGTGCCAGCAGCTCCCGATGGACTAGCGGGAGCTACGAGCAGTACTTC. This translates into CASSSRWTSGSYEQYF.

V is TRBV7-2 and J is TRBJ2-1; D may be TRBD1 (5 bases). The CDR3 runs 15 residues. Germline CDR1 is SGHTA and CDR2 is FQGNSA. V was clipped by 3 bases and J by 0 bases, with 9 bases between them. The CDR3 DNA reads as TGTGCCAGCAGCTTGCACAGGAGCTCCTACAATGAGCAGTTCTTC. Protein: CASSLHRSSYNEQFF.

This clone turned up a few times. The gene calls are TRBV7-3 and TRBJ1-5; 7 bases line up with TRBD1. This CDR3 is built from 18 residues. CDR1 and CDR2 from the germline V gene are SGHTA and FQGTGA. V dropped 7 bases and J dropped 11; count of bases not matched to a gene: 26. For the CDR3, the DNA is TGTGCCAGCAACTCAGCCGCCCAGACAGGGAGGCCCCAAGACGCCCAGCATTTT. As protein: CASNSAAQTGRPQDAQHF.

This clone was seen a few times. This chain uses TRBV12-5 with TRBJ2-2, with D possibly being TRBD1 (5 bases). The V end was cut by 2 bases, the J end by 4 bases, with 17 bases between. This CDR3 contains 17 residues. CDR1 is LGHNT and CDR2 is FRNRAP in the germline V gene. CDR3 residues: CASGLTLTSGSTGELFF. CDR3 DNA sequence: TGTGCTAGTGGTTTGACGCTTACTTCAGGGTCCACCGGGGAGCTGTTTTTT. Complete variable domain (other parts from reference TRBV12-5 and TRBJ2-2): DARVTQTPRHKVTEMGQEVTMRCQPILGHNTVFWYRQTMMQGLELLAYFRNRAPLDDSGMPKDRFSAEMPDATLATLKIQPSEPRDSAVYFCASGLTLTSGSTGELFFGEGSRLTVL.

The J gene is TRBJ1-1, the V gene TRBV7-3, with D hard to call. CDR3 size: 13 residues. V lost 5 bases and J lost 2, with 9 bases in between. Germline assignment: CDR1 SGHTA and CDR2 FQGTGA. CDR3 sequence (DNA): TGTGCCAGCAGCGCAAGTCGCAACACTGAAGCTTTCTTT. Residues: CASSASRNTEAFF.

The chain links TRBV5-4 to TRBJ2-1, with 9 bases fitting TRBD2. Trimming took 1 base from V and 6 from J; bases not matched to a gene: 11. The CDR3 runs 17 residues. Looked up from germline, CDR1 is SGHNT and CDR2 is YYREEE (reference sequence). The CDR3 DNA reads TGTGCCAGCAGCTTGATGGGCGTAGCGGGAGTACTCAATGAGCAGTTCTTC. This encodes CASSLMGVAGVLNEQFF.